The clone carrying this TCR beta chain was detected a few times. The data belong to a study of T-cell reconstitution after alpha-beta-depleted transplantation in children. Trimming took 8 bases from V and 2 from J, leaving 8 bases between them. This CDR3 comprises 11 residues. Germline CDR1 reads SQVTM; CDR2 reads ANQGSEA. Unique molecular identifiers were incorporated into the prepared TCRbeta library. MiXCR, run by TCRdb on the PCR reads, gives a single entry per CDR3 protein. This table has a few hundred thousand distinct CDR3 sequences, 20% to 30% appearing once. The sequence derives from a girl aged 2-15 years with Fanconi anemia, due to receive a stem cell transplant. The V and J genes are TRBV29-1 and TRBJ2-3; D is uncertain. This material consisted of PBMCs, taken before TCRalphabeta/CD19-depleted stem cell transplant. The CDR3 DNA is TGCAGCTTTTCCTACACAGATACGCAGTATTTT. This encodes CSFSYTDTQYF.